The source of this TCR beta chain is a study of control samples from healthy donors and cancer patients. Here immunoSEQ multiplex PCR was the method, and the copy in TCRdb shows in-frame clones only, minus some. This sample has over 150,000 clones; approximately 93% occur once, and the top ten carry around 6.1%. CDR3 length: 15 amino acids. Germline loops: CDR1 SGHRS, CDR2 YFSETQ. V gave up 1 base and J gave up 7 bases, with 12 bases separating them. This sequence originates from a man aged 40-49 years in good health. The material sequenced was blood. The rearrangement joins TRBV5-1 to TRBJ1-6; no firm D call. The chain's CDR3 is CASSLSGISNSPLHF. CDR3 bases: TGCGCCAGCAGCTTGTCGGGGATAAGCAATTCACCCCTCCACTTT.